This TCR beta chain was recorded in a study of T cell responses to AZD1222 COVID-19 vaccine. Findings and caveats of the study: Baseline seropositivity characterized only six or seven AZD1222 recipients. CD4 TCRs associated with vaccination spanned spike, dominating at 160-218 and 743-854.

The V and J ends lost 7 bases and 6 bases, in that order; junction bases with no gene match: 12. This CDR3 contains 15 residues. The germline V gene has CDR1 MDHEN and CDR2 SYDVKM. The data were produced by immunoSEQ multiplex PCR, yet TCRdb's version contains in-frame clones alone and is incomplete. Among fewer than 110,000 clones listed, about 90% were seen once. For this clone: No antigen is known for it.

The sequence was collected from an adult in good health. Sequenced here: peripheral blood, sampled on day 0 of AZD1222 vaccination. The J gene is TRBJ2-7, the V gene TRBV28; 10 positions agree with TRBD2. In nucleotides, the CDR3 is TGTGCCAGCATAGGTGGAGCGGGAGGGCCCGGCGAGCAGTACTTC. As protein: CASIGGAGGPGEQYF.